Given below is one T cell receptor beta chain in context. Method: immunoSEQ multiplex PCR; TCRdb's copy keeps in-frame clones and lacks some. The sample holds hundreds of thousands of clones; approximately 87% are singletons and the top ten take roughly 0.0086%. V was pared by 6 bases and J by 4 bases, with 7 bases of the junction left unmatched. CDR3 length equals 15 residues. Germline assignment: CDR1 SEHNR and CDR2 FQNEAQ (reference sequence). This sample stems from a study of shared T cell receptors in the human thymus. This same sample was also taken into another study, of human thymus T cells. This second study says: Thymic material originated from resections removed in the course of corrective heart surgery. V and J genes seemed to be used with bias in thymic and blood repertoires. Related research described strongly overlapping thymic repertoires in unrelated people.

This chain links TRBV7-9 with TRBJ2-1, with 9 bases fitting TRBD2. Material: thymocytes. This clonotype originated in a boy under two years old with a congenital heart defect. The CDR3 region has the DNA TGTGCCAGCAGTCCCAGCGGGGGGCCTTACAATGAGCAGTTCTTC. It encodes CASSPSGGPYNEQFF.